What follows are 19 T cell receptor beta chains derived from one specimen sequenced in a study of cytomegalovirus exposure and HLA in healthy donors. The PCR made use of 60 Vbeta and 13 Jbeta primers. Here immunoSEQ multiplex PCR was the method, and the copy in TCRdb shows in-frame clones only, minus some. The sample consists of around 110,000 clones, around 81% of them appearing once. Sequencing used PBMCs. These TCRs come from a young woman in good health and CMV-seronegative.

There are a few counts of this clone. The rearrangement joins TRBV19 to TRBJ1-2; D is perhaps TRBD1 (5 bases). The CDR3 covers 13 residues. Germline values: CDR1 LNHDA, CDR2 SQIVND (reference sequence). V was clipped by 6 bases and J by 0 bases, with 8 bases between them. The CDR3 DNA is TGTGCCAGTAGAAACAGGACTAACTATGGCTACACCTTC. Its protein product is CASRNRTNYGYTF.

The chain recombines TRBV5-4 with TRBJ2-6, with D perhaps matching TRBD2 (7 bases). The V end lost 2 bases, the J end lost 4 bases, and 19 bases lay between the germline ends. The germline V gene encodes CDR1 SGHNT and CDR2 YYREEE (reference sequence). CDR3 length equals 18 residues. The CDR3, as DNA: TGTGCCAGCAGCTTACCCAGGGGAGGGGCAGGGGGGGCCAACGTCCTGACTTTC. As protein: CASSLPRGGAGGANVLTF. Variable domain in full (rest from reference TRBV5-4 and TRBJ2-6): ETGVTQSPTHLIKTRGQQVTLRCSSQSGHNTVSWYQQALGQGPQFIFQYYREEENGRGNFPPRFSGLQFPNYSSELNVNALELDDSALYLCASSLPRGGAGGANVLTFGAGSRLTVL.

In this sample, this clone turned up once. V usage is TRBV7-2 and J usage is TRBJ2-3; TRBD2 matches 11 bases. The junction had 9 bases not matched to a gene; V was cut back by 5 bases and J by 8 bases. CDR1 is SGHTA, CDR2 FQGNSA, per germline. This CDR3 has 15 residues. CDR3 protein: CASSRTSGRGVTQYF. The CDR3 DNA sequence: TGTGCCAGCAGCAGAACTAGCGGGAGAGGGGTTACGCAGTATTTT.

This clone was detected a few times. The gene calls are TRBV27 and TRBJ2-7; 10 bases agree with TRBD1. V was pared by 0 bases and J by 1 base, with 3 bases of the junction left unmatched. The CDR3 totals 16 residues. Germline V lookup: CDR1 MNHEY, CDR2 SMNVEV (reference sequence). The CDR3 spells CASSLSWTGGSYEQYF. The CDR3 DNA reads TGTGCCAGCAGTTTATCCTGGACAGGGGGATCCTACGAGCAGTACTTC.

This chain links TRBV27 with TRBJ2-3, with D tentatively TRBD1 (6 bases). V was trimmed by 3 bases and J by 1 base, leaving 8 bases between them. Germline CDR1 and CDR2: MNHEY and SMNVEV (reference sequence). The length of the CDR3 is 14 residues. The CDR3 nucleotides read TGTGCCAGCAGTTTGCAGGGGCGCACAGATACGCAGTATTTT. Translated, it gives CASSLQGRTDTQYF.

V and J are TRBV10-3 and TRBJ2-7; TRBD1 matches at 8 bases. Germline assignment: CDR1 ENHRY and CDR2 SYGVKD. This CDR3 region has 12 residues. Unmatched junction bases numbered 1, after V lost 6 bases and J lost 3 bases. CDR3 protein: CAIRGQGYEQYF. The CDR3 DNA follows: TGTGCCATCAGAGGACAGGGCTACGAGCAGTACTTC.

This chain connects TRBV2 to TRBJ2-5, with TRBD2 matching over 14 bases. The J call may be in error: the DNA end matches TRBJ2-7 better. CDR3 size: 15 residues. Germline CDR1 SNHLY, CDR2 FYNNEI. CDR3 amino acids: CASTEGLAGAHEQYF. DNA of the CDR3: TGTGCCAGCACGGAGGGACTAGCGGGAGCCCACGAGCAGTACTTC.

In this sample, this clone turned up a few times. This rearrangement joins TRBV5-4 to TRBJ2-1; D is perhaps TRBD2 (5 bases). CDR1 SGHNT and CDR2 YYREEE come from the germline V gene (reference sequence). Between the trimmed V and J ends, which lost 1 base and 8 bases, there was a span of 10 bases. This CDR3 region has 13 residues. CDR3 in DNA: TGTGCCAGCAGCTTGCGGGATACGGATGAGCAGTTCTTC. Translated: CASSLRDTDEQFF. Drawing the rest from reference TRBV5-4 and TRBJ2-1, the complete variable domain is ETGVTQSPTHLIKTRGQQVTLRCSSQSGHNTVSWYQQALGQGPQFIFQYYREEENGRGNFPPRFSGLQFPNYSSELNVNALELDDSALYLCASSLRDTDEQFFGPGTRLTVL.

This clone was recorded a few times. This chain connects TRBV2 to TRBJ2-7; a weak D match, TRBD1 (5 bases). From germline, CDR1 is SNHLY and CDR2 FYNNEI. This CDR3 contains 15 residues. Deletions cut 2 bases from V and 1 base from J, with 12 bases between. This CDR3 reads CASSEFRTGSYEQYF. In DNA, the CDR3 is TGTGCCAGCAGTGAATTCCGCACAGGTTCCTACGAGCAGTACTTC.

The chain links TRBV28 to TRBJ2-7, with TRBD1 identical over 12 bases. This CDR3 is built from 14 residues. CDR1 MDHEN and CDR2 SYDVKM come from the germline V gene. V shed 5 bases and J 6 bases; nucleotides not matched to a gene: 5. The CDR3 bases are TGTGCCAGCAGTCCCGGGACAGGGGGCCGCGAGCAGTACTTC. Protein product: CASSPGTGGREQYF.

The gene calls are TRBV11-2 and TRBJ2-7, with 9 nucleotides matching TRBD1. Trimming took 3 bases from V and 5 from J; bases not matched to a gene: 8. CDR1 is SGHAT, CDR2 FQNNGV, per germline. The length of the CDR3 is 15 residues. This CDR3 is CASSLTGTGKDEQYF. The CDR3 bases are TGTGCCAGCAGCTTGACTGGGACAGGGAAGGACGAGCAGTACTTC.

The chain couples TRBV11-3 to TRBJ2-3, with D possibly TRBD2 on 5 matching bases. The CDR3 consists of 13 residues. Germline V gene sequence: CDR1 SGHNT, CDR2 YENEEA. The ends were cut back, 5 bases at V and 5 bases at J, with 11 bases in the middle. The CDR3 loop is CASSPPGLDTQYF. CDR3 nucleotides: TGTGCCAGCAGCCCCCCGGGGTTAGATACGCAGTATTTT.

The chain recombines TRBV7-2 with TRBJ2-7, with TRBD1 identical over 8 bases. The germline CDR1 and CDR2 sequences are SGHTA and FQGNSA. The J segment lost 2 bases and the V segment lost 1 base, leaving 1 base of the junction unmatched. The CDR3 length is 14 residues. The CDR3, as DNA: TGTGCCAGCAGCTTAGGGACAGGGACCTACGAGCAGTACTTC. Protein product: CASSLGTGTYEQYF.

The chain links TRBV19 to TRBJ2-7; no clear D. The CDR3 totals 11 residues. V lost 5 bases and J lost 1, with 3 bases in between. Per the germline V gene, CDR1 is LNHDA and CDR2 is SQIVND (reference sequence). The CDR3 DNA is TGTGCCAGTAGTGCGTCCTACGAGCAGTACTTC. Its protein product is CASSASYEQYF.

This rearrangement joins TRBV7-2 to TRBJ2-1; 7 nucleotides line up with TRBD2. Germline lookup yields CDR1 SGHTA and CDR2 FQGNSA. V gave up 1 base and J gave up 8 bases; unmatched junction bases: 5. There are 14 residues in the CDR3. In DNA, the CDR3 is TGTGCCAGCAGCTTAGTCGCGGGAGTCGATGAGCAGTTCTTC. Protein product: CASSLVAGVDEQFF.

This chain joins TRBV28 and TRBJ2-3; 14 bases match TRBD2. CDR3 length: 16 amino acids. With V trimmed by 6 bases and J by 5 bases, 7 bases remained unmatched. CDR1 and CDR2 (germline): MDHEN, SYDVKM. CDR3 residues: CASSHGLAGGKDTQYF. CDR3 DNA: TGTGCCAGCAGCCATGGACTAGCGGGAGGTAAAGATACGCAGTATTTT.

V and J are TRBV7-2 and TRBJ2-6; 13 positions agree with TRBD2. The germline CDR1 and CDR2 sequences are SGHTA and FQGNSA. The CDR3 covers 18 residues. V shed 2 bases and J 3 bases; nucleotides not matched to a gene: 4. The CDR3 is CASSLRGLAGVGANVLTF. The CDR3 bases are TGTGCCAGCAGCTTACGAGGACTAGCGGGAGTTGGGGCCAACGTCCTGACTTTC.

V gene TRBV6-1 combines with J gene TRBJ2-1; D remains unclear. Germline CDR1 is MNHNS and CDR2 is SASEGT. CDR3 length: 11 amino acids. V was pared by 4 bases and J by 7 bases, with 5 bases between. CDR3 sequence: CASSALNEQFF. Here the CDR3 DNA reads TGTGCCAGCAGTGCGTTGAATGAGCAGTTCTTC.

The chain recombines TRBV18 with TRBJ2-7; D perhaps matches TRBD1 (6 bases). Trimming removed 3 bases at V and 0 bases at J, with 18 bases between. This CDR3 has 17 residues. The V gene's germline CDR1 is KGHSH and CDR2 LQKENI. The CDR3 region has the DNA TGTGCCAGCTCACCGGCCCCGTTGGGGGCGAACTCCTACGAGCAGTACTTC. This translates into CASSPAPLGANSYEQYF.